Shown below are 11 T cell receptor beta chains from a single sample sequenced in a study of blood T cell repertoires in COVID-19. Profiling relied on immunoSEQ multiplex PCR, and the TCRdb table lists in-frame clones only, not all of them. Altogether over 120,000 clones are present, 70% to 90% being singletons, with the ten largest covering more than 2%. The sequencing input was peripheral blood. These receptor sequences come from a human donor with acute or convalescent COVID-19. The donor label of this sample is uncertain.

This sequence joins TRBV5-4 and TRBJ1-4; TRBD1 matches at 7 bases. The trim removed 2 bases at V and 7 bases at J, leaving 2 bases unmatched. This CDR3 contains 13 residues. Looked up from germline, CDR1 is SGHNT and CDR2 is YYREEE (reference sequence). Written as DNA, the CDR3 is TGTGCCAGCAGCTTACAGGGGAGTGAAAAACTGTTTTTT. It is translated as CASSLQGSEKLFF.

V is TRBV5-4 and J is TRBJ2-7, with a tentative D call TRBD1 (5 bases). With 0 bases removed from V and 3 bases from J, the gap between germline ends came to 13 bases. The germline gives CDR1 SGHNT, CDR2 YYREEE (reference sequence). CDR3 length: 15 residues. The CDR3 loop reads CASSLEQEIVYEQYF. The CDR3 region has the DNA TGTGCCAGCAGCTTGGAACAGGAGATTGTCTACGAGCAGTACTTC. Looking up the rest from reference TRBV5-4 and TRBJ2-7 gives the full variable domain: ETGVTQSPTHLIKTRGQQVTLRCSSQSGHNTVSWYQQALGQGPQFIFQYYREEENGRGNFPPRFSGLQFPNYSSELNVNALELDDSALYLCASSLEQEIVYEQYFGPGTRLTVT.

As for this clone: Other nucleotide sequences from this sample produce the same CDR3. V usage is TRBV27 and J usage is TRBJ2-1; TRBD2 matches 7 bases. V lost 8 bases and J lost 0; bases outside the gene matches: 4. Germline values: CDR1 MNHEY, CDR2 SMNVEV (reference sequence). The CDR3 consists of 14 residues. The CDR3 sequence: CASSPGGSYNEQFF. The CDR3 DNA reads TGTGCCAGCTCCCCGGGGGGCTCCTACAATGAGCAGTTCTTC.

The chain uses TRBV5-1 and TRBJ1-2; perhaps TRBD1 as D (5 bases). This CDR3 is 13 amino acids long. Trimming cost V 5 bases and J 4 bases, with 12 bases left between them. Germline CDR1 is SGHRS and CDR2 is YFSETQ. The CDR3: CASREQELYGYTF. In DNA form, the CDR3 reads TGCGCCAGCAGGGAACAGGAGCTCTATGGCTACACCTTC.

The chain joins TRBV9 to TRBJ1-3, with D unclear. This CDR3 has 14 residues. Germline V gene lookup returns CDR1 SGDLS and CDR2 YYNGEE. V was shortened by 0 bases and J by 7 bases, with 11 bases between the two germline ends. CDR3 in DNA: TGTGCCAGCAGCGTAGGACACCCGCAGAACACCATATATTTT. The encoded protein is CASSVGHPQNTIYF.

The chain couples TRBV28 to TRBJ1-2, with D unresolved. V dropped 3 bases and J dropped 3 bases, with 11 bases sitting between them. The CDR3 loop spans 14 amino acids. Germline V CDR1 and CDR2: MDHEN, SYDVKM. The CDR3, as DNA: TGTGCCAGCAGTTTCCCGACATCGCACTATGGCTACACCTTC. Translated, it gives CASSFPTSHYGYTF.

This clone was counted once. V gene TRBV10-3 combines with J gene TRBJ2-5; D is ambiguous. V gave up 4 bases and J gave up 5 bases, with 5 bases separating them. The CDR3 covers 11 residues. Germline values: CDR1 ENHRY, CDR2 SYGVKD. CDR3 sequence: CAISVAETQYF. DNA for the CDR3: TGTGCCATCAGTGTTGCGGAGACCCAGTACTTC.

The rearrangement links TRBV19 to TRBJ2-3; 7 nucleotides agree with TRBD2. The V gene's germline CDR1 is LNHDA and CDR2 SQIVND (reference sequence). Trimming cost V 5 bases and J 6 bases; bases outside gene matches: 2. The CDR3 consists of 12 residues. The CDR3 nucleotides read TGTGCCAGTAGTGACGGGAGGGATACGCAGTATTTT. This encodes CASSDGRDTQYF.

The chain links TRBV18 to TRBJ2-1, with TRBD1 matching 7 bases. Germline lookup yields CDR1 KGHSH and CDR2 LQKENI. V was clipped by 2 bases and J by 3 bases; unmatched bases: 7. The CDR3 totals 16 residues. In DNA form, the CDR3 reads TGTGCCAGCTCACCAGTGTCGAGACAGGGCTACAATGAGCAGTTCTTC. Translating gives CASSPVSRQGYNEQFF.

This clone was seen a handful of times. The chain joins TRBV11-2 to TRBJ1-2, with D tentatively TRBD1 (6 bases). CDR3 length: 15 residues. V gave up 3 bases and J gave up 3 bases, with 14 bases separating them. Germline V gene sequence: CDR1 SGHAT, CDR2 FQNNGV. The CDR3 DNA reads as TGTGCCAGCAGCTTCCTTGGGGGCGCTCACTATGGCTACACCTTC. This translates into CASSFLGGAHYGYTF.

This chain links TRBV29-1 with TRBJ1-1, with 7 positions matching TRBD1. This CDR3 is 11 amino acids long. Germline V gene sequence: CDR1 SQVTM, CDR2 ANQGSEA. The J segment lost 4 bases and the V segment lost 5 bases, leaving 1 base of the junction unmatched. CDR3 protein: CSVYRGTEAFF. As DNA, the CDR3 is TGCAGCGTTTACAGGGGCACTGAAGCTTTCTTT.